This T cell receptor beta chain appears in the sequencing data of a study of blood T cell repertoires in COVID-19. Methods used by the authors: Cell counts per sample came from amplifying reference gene primers. The method was immunoSEQ multiplex PCR; TCRdb's version includes in-frame clones alone and lacks a portion of them. That table furnishes V, J and clone size, whereas the DNA furnished D and trimming. The data show 210,000 or so clones, around 90% seen once. Germline-derived CDR1 and CDR2 are ENHRY and SYGVKD. The ends lost 2 bases at V and 2 bases at J; junction bases unmatched: 7. The CDR3 has 16 amino acids.

This chain joins TRBV10-3 and TRBJ2-7, with 9 bases aligning to TRBD1. The receptor comes from a man aged 25-45 years with acute or convalescent COVID-19. Sequenced: peripheral blood. This chain's CDR3 is CAISELPDRGAYEQYF. CDR3 coding DNA: TGTGCCATCAGTGAGCTCCCGGACAGGGGAGCCTACGAGCAGTACTTC.